This T cell receptor beta chain was identified during a study of shared clonotypes between healthy human individuals (TCRdb year 2020). With regard to the full study: The cohort comprised a couple of women and three men aged 18 to 49 years. To increase sequencing depth and limit assay-specific biases, different laboratories used diverse techniques to prepare libraries and sequence TCR repertoires. To estimate repertoire size and how much clonotypes are shared between individuals, the study performed deep sequencing of blood TCR repertoires from 4 to 6 healthy adults. For each donor, three plates each were used for CD4 naive and CD4 memory, two plates were used for CD8 naive, and one plate was used for CD8 memory. Each donor's leukapheresis produced roughly between roughly 0.85 and 9.5 billion PBMCs. What the research found in general, with its limitations: Because the study included a small number of donors, the genetic and exposure-history diversity represented was limited. Compared with non-shared clonotypes, clonotypes shared by all four sorted-subset donors had higher generation probabilities. Sharing across several donors was observed for around 4.8% of naive CD4, about 4% of naive CD8, 2% to 2.5% of memory CD4, and about 0.4% of memory CD8 clonotypes. Estimated clonotype richness was generally larger for naive than for memory subsets. Rarefaction of sorted-subset datasets indicated incomplete sequencing despite the large sequencing depth. Pairwise subsampling led to the expectation that sequencing depth would affect the degree of clonotype sharing among donors. Sampling was limited to blood, and TCR repertoires in tissue likely differ from TCR repertoires in blood.

Using the deep immunoSEQ assay, multiplex PCR amplified TCR CDR3 regions from genomic DNA. Extracted genomic DNA from each cell subset was distributed evenly across all wells of several immunoSEQ 96-well plates, and each plate was treated as a replicate. For sorted subsets, each replicate PCR was loaded with roughly 0.2 ug genomic DNA, equivalent to 25,000 to 30,000 T cell genomes. The purified libraries were quantified using a Qubit 3.0 fluorometer, sized with a Bioanalyzer 2100, and then quantified again using the KAPA Library Quantification kit. A separate single-read 150-cycle Illumina NextSeq 550 flow cell was used to sequence each immunoSEQ 96-well plate. For the original study's pipeline: Because only junctional sequences without quality scores were contained in the immunoSEQ output, filtering matching that applied to full-length reads could not be performed. Sequences were annotated with PyIR, a Python wrapper for IgBLAST v1.9, using IMGT germline references to assign V/J genes and CDR3. Reads were filtered out if the reads had weak V/J assignments (E-value above 1e-6), no CDR3, stop codons, out-of-frame junctions, or ambiguous translated residues. V3J clonotypes were defined by identical inferred V gene, J gene, and CDR3 amino acid sequence. To compute the percentage overlap between repertoires, the number of shared unique clonotypes was divided by the size of the smaller repertoire. Richness of each repertoire was evaluated using RTK rarefaction, the Chao1 estimator, and Recon v2.1 estimates of unobserved clonotypes. Generation probabilities were computed with OLGA for all TCRbeta clonotypes obtained by the gDNA method from four donors. Not all clones reach the TCRdb copy of this immuneACCESS table, which keeps in-frame sequences only. Checked studies attribute under half of the gap to unresolved V genes and leave the rest unexplained. V and J calls and clone size are those listed in that table; D and trimming were worked out from the DNA. The sample yields more than 2,000,000 clones; roughly nine tenths were counted once. The top ten hold about 0.13% of the sample.

Trimming at the junction amounts to 3 bases on V and 11 bases on J, and the germline ends lie 12 bases apart. From its cysteine to its phenylalanine, the CDR3 spans 12 amino acids. The sequence is cut down to CDR3 DNA, 36 bases in frame from base 1. The germline V gene encodes CDR1 MDHEN and CDR2 SYDVKM. Concerning this clone: The target of this receptor is not known. Base quality data are lacking; no much larger clone is found one base away.

Donors were healthy HIV-negative adults with no recently reported acute infections or vaccinations. Every donor was a Caucasian adult residing in Nashville, Tennessee, USA. CD4+ T cells were enriched through magnetic negative selection, after which naive cells were positively selected on CD45RA and the remaining negative fraction served as the memory subset. Blood was obtained by leukapheresis, after which PBMCs were separated by Ficoll-Histopaque density gradient centrifugation and cryopreserved in liquid nitrogen vapor phase. Analytical flow cytometry was used to check the purity and quantity of each magnetically sorted T cell population. Genomic DNA was isolated from every sorted fraction and measured by UV absorbance on a Nanodrop 2000c.

This sequence was found in a man between 18 and 35 years old in good health. Sequences were obtained from naive CD4+ T cells sorted from blood. The cell subset or site label on this specimen signifies: CD45RA+ positively selected. The receptor chain draws on TRBV28 and TRBJ2-3; the D gene assignment is perhaps TRBD1 or TRBD2, with each matching 6 bases. For the CDR3, the sequence is CASSLGGSKQYF. The bases are TGTGCCAGCAGTTTGGGGGGCTCCAAGCAGTATTTT.